This T cell receptor (beta chain) is drawn from a study of response to subunit inactivated influenza vaccine. V gave up 0 bases and J gave up 6 bases, with 24 bases separating them. Germline V gene sequence: CDR1 LGHNA, CDR2 YNFKEQ. This CDR3 has 19 residues. TCRdb recomputed calls from the RT-PCR reads with MiXCR, one row per CDR3 protein. The profile shows 300,000 to 350,000 distinct CDR3 sequences, 20% to 25% of them singletons. The sample in question was PBMCs from blood, obtained about 20 months after vaccination. The clonotype comes from a man between 45 and 75 years old who received an inactivated influenza vaccine. The chain links TRBV4-2 to TRBJ2-1, with D possibly TRBD2 on 6 matching bases. Here the CDR3 DNA reads TGTGCCAGCAGCCAAGATACGGGACTGGGGCAGGCCCCCCGCAATGAGCAGTTCTTC. It is translated as CASSQDTGLGQAPRNEQFF.